The 23 T cell receptor beta chains below come from one sample, sequenced in a study of T cell responses to AZD1222 COVID-19 vaccine (dated by TCRdb to about 2021). Sample time point, as interpreted from the label and publication: baseline before first vaccination. Libraries were made using the immunoSEQ multiplex PCR assay. This is the immuneACCESS table as TCRdb keeps it, with only in-frame sequences that have V and J called. A part of the clones is gone; compared with another copy, unresolved V genes explain less than half, and the rest is unexplained. The sample table lists roughly 120,000 clones, around 90% of them with a count of one. 4.2% of the sample rests with the top ten. This sample comprised peripheral blood, obtained on day 0 of AZD1222 vaccination. The receptors shown here come from an adult in good health.

The chain is built from TRBV5-4 and TRBJ2-7; D may be TRBD2 (5 bases). V was clipped by 0 bases and J by 2 bases, with 9 bases between them. The CDR3 has 14 amino acids. Per the germline V gene, CDR1 is SGHNT and CDR2 is YYREEE (reference sequence). CDR3 bases: TGTGCCAGCAGCTTGGAATCGGAGGCCTACGAGCAGTACTTC. This translates into CASSLESEAYEQYF.

This rearrangement joins TRBV19 to TRBJ1-4; 7 nucleotides align to TRBD1. CDR1 is LNHDA, CDR2 SQIVND, per germline (reference sequence). Trimming took 5 bases from V and 1 from J; bases not matched to a gene: 10. There are 17 residues in the CDR3. The CDR3 loop reads CASSPSFGQETNEKLFF. The CDR3 DNA is TGTGCCAGTAGTCCCTCTTTTGGACAGGAAACTAATGAAAAACTGTTTTTT.

The chain carries TRBV11-2 and TRBJ1-6; D might be TRBD1 (5 bases). Germline V gives CDR1 SGHAT, CDR2 FQNNGV. The CDR3 has 15 residues. V dropped 5 bases and J dropped 0 bases, with 8 bases sitting between them. CDR3: CASSEGTSYNSPLHF. The CDR3 DNA sequence: TGTGCCAGCAGCGAGGGGACCTCCTATAATTCACCCCTCCACTTT.

This clone was detected once. CDR3 bases: TGCGCCAGCAGCCCACCTACAGGGGTAGGGAGGGGCTACACCTTC. This encodes CASSPPTGVGRGYTF. The chain uses TRBV5-1 and TRBJ1-2; the match to TRBD1 covers 7 bases. The V and J ends lost 4 bases and 8 bases, in that order; junction bases with no gene match: 14. There are 15 residues in the CDR3. Per the germline V gene, CDR1 is SGHRS and CDR2 is YFSETQ.

The gene calls are TRBV7-2 and TRBJ2-4; D remains unclear. In germline, CDR1 is SGHTA, CDR2 FQGNSA. The V end was cut by 4 bases, the J end by 1 base, with 8 bases between. This CDR3 region has 14 residues. The CDR3: CASSSSWAKNIQYF. CDR3 sequence (DNA): TGTGCCAGCAGCTCGAGTTGGGCCAAAAACATTCAGTACTTC. Full variable domain (remainder filled in from reference TRBV7-2 and TRBJ2-4): GAGVSQSPSNKVTEKGKDVELRCDPISGHTALYWYRQSLGQGLEFLIYFQGNSAPDKSGLPSDRFSAERTGGSVSTLTIQRTQQEDSAVYLCASSSSWAKNIQYFGAGTRLSVL.

The chain uses TRBV7-2 and TRBJ1-2; TRBD1 agrees at 7 bases. The germline gives CDR1 SGHTA, CDR2 FQGNSA. The CDR3 is 14 amino acids. V shed 4 bases, J shed 2 bases, and the junction held 4 bases outside the gene matches. The CDR3 spells CASSSMTGNYGYTF. For the CDR3, the DNA is TGTGCCAGCAGCTCGATGACAGGGAACTATGGCTACACCTTC. The full variable domain, rest sourced from reference TRBV7-2 and TRBJ1-2, is GAGVSQSPSNKVTEKGKDVELRCDPISGHTALYWYRQSLGQGLEFLIYFQGNSAPDKSGLPSDRFSAERTGGSVSTLTIQRTQQEDSAVYLCASSSMTGNYGYTFGSGTRLTVV.

The chain employs TRBV2 and TRBJ2-1, with 8 nucleotides matching TRBD2. The length of the CDR3 is 15 residues. Germline loops: CDR1 SNHLY, CDR2 FYNNEI. V lost 10 bases and J lost 5; bases outside the gene matches: 13. The CDR3 DNA is TGTGCCAACCACCGGGGGGGCCAGATGGACAATGAGCAGTTCTTC. It encodes CANHRGGQMDNEQFF.

The rearrangement joins TRBV28 to TRBJ1-5, with no clear D. CDR1 and CDR2 (germline): MDHEN, SYDVKM. V lost 3 bases to trimming and J lost 6 bases, with 9 bases between them. This CDR3 spans 13 amino acids. The CDR3 loop reads CASSFGWAQPQHF. CDR3 nucleotides: TGTGCCAGCAGTTTCGGGTGGGCTCAGCCCCAGCATTTT.

Only one count was recorded for this clone. The J gene is TRBJ2-7, the V gene TRBV6-2 or TRBV6-3; 9 bases map to TRBD1. The CDR3 contains 13 residues. Per germline, CDR1 MNHEY and CDR2 SVGEGT. Losses at the gene ends were 4 bases for V and 5 bases for J; bases not matched to a gene: 3. This CDR3 is CASSSDRGDEQYF. The DNA of the CDR3 is TGTGCCAGCAGTTCTGACAGGGGGGACGAGCAGTACTTC.

The chain carries TRBV11-2 and TRBJ1-1, with TRBD1 as a possible D gene (6 bases). Per the germline V gene, CDR1 is SGHAT and CDR2 is FQNNGV. The CDR3 extends over 17 amino acids. V dropped 6 bases and J dropped 2 bases, with 22 bases sitting between them. In DNA, the CDR3 is TGTGCCAGCAGACAAGGGCAATCAGGGGCCAAAAACACTGAAGCTTTCTTT. This codes for CASRQGQSGAKNTEAFF.

The rearrangement links TRBV6-4 to TRBJ2-2, with TRBD1 as a possible D gene (6 bases). The V gene's germline CDR1 is MRHNA and CDR2 SNTAGT. This CDR3 region has 14 residues. Trimming removed 2 bases at V and 5 bases at J, with 9 bases between. The CDR3 nucleotides read TGTGCCAGCAGTGACACTGACAGGACCGGGGAGCTGTTTTTT. It is translated as CASSDTDRTGELFF.

The gene calls are TRBV5-1 and TRBJ2-1; a weak D match, TRBD2 (6 bases). The CDR3 spans 14 residues. Between the trimmed V and J ends, which lost 0 bases and 6 bases, there was a span of 10 bases. CDR1 SGHRS and CDR2 YFSETQ come from the germline V gene. CDR3 coding DNA: TGCGCCAGCAGCTTGGGTGATAGCGGCAATGAGCAGTTCTTC. Protein: CASSLGDSGNEQFF.

This chain joins TRBV2 and TRBJ2-7; 8 bases agree with TRBD1. This CDR3 has 14 residues. Germline V gives CDR1 SNHLY, CDR2 FYNNEI. Trimming removed 4 bases from V and 1 base from J; junction bases left unmatched: 3. CDR3 DNA: TGTGCCAGCAGTGGTAGGACAGGGTCCTACGAGCAGTACTTC. Encoded protein: CASSGRTGSYEQYF.

The chain carries TRBV27 and TRBJ2-5; D gene ambiguous. The CDR3 is 14 residues long. Deletions cut 2 bases from V and 5 bases from J, with 12 bases between. CDR1 and CDR2 (germline): MNHEY, SMNVEV (reference sequence). The CDR3 here is CASSLRAHRETQYF. Here the CDR3 DNA reads TGTGCCAGCAGTTTACGAGCACATCGGGAGACCCAGTACTTC.

This chain links TRBV5-6 with TRBJ2-5, with a tentative D call TRBD2 (6 bases). Germline CDR1 SGHDT, CDR2 YYEEEE. Trimming removed 0 bases at V and 2 bases at J, with 17 bases between. The CDR3 length is 17 residues. CDR3 sequence: CASSLAKLAAIQETQYF. The CDR3 nucleotides are TGTGCCAGCAGCTTGGCCAAGTTAGCGGCGATTCAAGAGACCCAGTACTTC.

The chain recombines TRBV7-2 with TRBJ2-7, with 14 nucleotides matching TRBD2. The CDR3 loop spans 19 amino acids. J gave up 5 bases and V 5 bases, and 17 bases lay outside the gene matches. Germline assignment: CDR1 SGHTA and CDR2 FQGNSA. CDR3 residues: CASSSGTSGRLRGVHEQYF. Written as DNA, the CDR3 is TGTGCCAGCAGCAGCGGGACTAGCGGGAGACTGCGAGGTGTGCACGAGCAGTACTTC.

The chain is built from TRBV28 and TRBJ2-1; a weak D match, TRBD2 (6 bases). CDR3 length equals 13 residues. With 6 bases removed from V and 5 bases from J, the gap between germline ends came to 11 bases. Germline assignment: CDR1 MDHEN and CDR2 SYDVKM. In DNA, the CDR3 is TGTGCCAGCAGCATAGCGGTAAACAATGAGCAGTTCTTC. Translation gives CASSIAVNNEQFF.

The chain joins TRBV6-1 to TRBJ2-7; 7 bases are a match to TRBD2. Germline-derived CDR1 and CDR2 are MNHNS and SASEGT. With V trimmed by 2 bases and J by 6 bases, 19 bases remained unmatched. There are 18 residues in the CDR3. This CDR3 reads CASSERYPSSGWGTEQYF. The CDR3 DNA sequence: TGTGCCAGCAGTGAAAGGTATCCGAGTAGCGGGTGGGGGACCGAGCAGTACTTC.

This CDR3 reads CASSERAGEDGYTF. The CDR3, as DNA: TGCGCCAGCAGTGAGAGGGCAGGGGAAGATGGCTACACCTTC. The V gene is TRBV10-2, the J gene TRBJ1-2; TRBD1 is a possible D gene (6 bases). This CDR3 has 14 residues. The germline V and J ends were trimmed by 2 bases and 6 bases, with 13 bases remaining between them. Germline V CDR1 and CDR2: WSHSY, SAAADI.

A remark on this clone: Mismatch with germline at one junction end may stem from a read error. The chain employs TRBV2 and TRBJ1-5; a possible D gene is TRBD1 (5 bases). This CDR3 is 16 amino acids long. Germline CDR1 is SNHLY and CDR2 is FYNNEI. The CDR3 nucleotides read TGTGCCAGCAGGGAAGACAGTCTATATAGCAATCAGCCCCAGCATTTT. Protein: CASREDSLYSNQPQHF.

The V call is TRBV4-2, the J call TRBJ2-7; 7 nucleotides align to TRBD1. V was pared by 1 base and J by 4 bases, with 4 bases of the junction left unmatched. Germline V lookup: CDR1 LGHNA, CDR2 YNFKEQ. There are 14 residues in the CDR3. In DNA, the CDR3 is TGTGCCAGCAGCCAAGGACAGGGAACGTACGAGCAGTACTTC. As protein: CASSQGQGTYEQYF.

This clone was detected only once. The V and J genes are TRBV5-8 and TRBJ1-2, with D possibly matching TRBD1 (5 bases). This CDR3 region has 16 residues. Per the germline V gene, CDR1 is SGHTS and CDR2 is YDEGEE. Trimming removed 2 bases from V and 1 base from J, with 15 bases in between. In DNA form, the CDR3 reads TGTGCCAGCAGCTTCGCGTGGCGGGGGGGTAACTATGGCTACACCTTC. This codes for CASSFAWRGGNYGYTF.

The chain recombines TRBV6-6 with TRBJ1-1; D remains ambiguous. This CDR3 has 14 amino acids. With 2 bases removed from V and 6 bases from J, the gap between germline ends came to 13 bases. From germline, CDR1 is MNHNY and CDR2 SVGAGI (reference sequence). The DNA of the CDR3 is TGTGCCAGCAGTTACATCAGTCACGGCTCTGAAGCTTTCTTT. Its protein product is CASSYISHGSEAFF.